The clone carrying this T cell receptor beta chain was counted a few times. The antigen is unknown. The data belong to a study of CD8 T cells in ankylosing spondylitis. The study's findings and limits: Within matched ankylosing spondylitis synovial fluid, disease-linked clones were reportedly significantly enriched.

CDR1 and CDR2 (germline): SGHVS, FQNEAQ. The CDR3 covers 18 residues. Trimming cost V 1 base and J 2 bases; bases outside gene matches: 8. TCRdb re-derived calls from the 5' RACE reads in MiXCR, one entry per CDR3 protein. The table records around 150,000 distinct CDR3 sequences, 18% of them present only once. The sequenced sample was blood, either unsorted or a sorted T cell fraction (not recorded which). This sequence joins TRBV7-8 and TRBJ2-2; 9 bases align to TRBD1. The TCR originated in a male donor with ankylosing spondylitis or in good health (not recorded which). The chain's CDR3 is CASSLEPWTGVNTGELFF. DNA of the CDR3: TGTGCCAGCAGCTTAGAACCCTGGACAGGGGTAAACACCGGGGAGCTGTTTTTT.